Given below is one T cell receptor beta chain in context. Its antigen is still unknown. The sample is drawn from a study of shared clonotypes between healthy human individuals. Profiling relied on immunoSEQ multiplex PCR, and the TCRdb table lists in-frame clones only, not all of them. The sample has about 820,000 clones; 92% are singletons. In the naive CD8 group, cells lacked CD45RO and were positively selected for CCR7, so terminally differentiated effector memory CD45RA+ cells were left out. Germline V gene lookup returns CDR1 SEHNR and CDR2 FQNEAQ (reference sequence). This CDR3 is 15 amino acids long. V lost 1 base to trimming and J lost 3 bases, with 13 bases between them. General study findings and limits: Rarefaction showed sorted-subset sequencing was incomplete despite large depth.

The material sequenced was naive CD8+ T cells sorted from blood. The sequence came from a man aged 30-40 years in good health. The chain carries TRBV7-9 and TRBJ2-7, with TRBD2 as a possible D gene (6 bases). The CDR3 DNA reads TGTGCCAGCAGCTTAGAAAGGGCGGGGAACTACGAGCAGTACTTC. The encoded protein is CASSLERAGNYEQYF.